This T cell receptor beta chain was identified during a study of T cell changes during pregnancy in multiple sclerosis. Produced via immunoSEQ multiplex PCR; TCRdb's table is partial and in-frame only. The data contain some 30,000 clones, 80% to 90% of them singletons. CDR3 length equals 13 residues. V was pared by 5 bases and J by 4 bases, with 9 bases between. The germline gives CDR1 LNHDA, CDR2 SQIVND (reference sequence). The chain uses TRBV19 and TRBJ2-1, with a weak D call TRBD1 (6 bases). Sequences were derived from CD8+ T cells from peripheral blood mononuclear cells, sampled in the second trimester of pregnancy. This receptor was obtained from a female donor with multiple sclerosis, enrolled in a pregnancy study. CDR3 in DNA: TGTGCCAGTAGTCCGGACAGTTACAATGAGCAGTTCTTC. It translates to CASSPDSYNEQFF.